Described below is a single TCR beta chain sequence and its context. Antigen specificity is unknown. The CDR3 is made up of 17 amino acids. J lost 7 bases, V lost 3 bases, and 9 bases had no gene match. CDR1 is SGHTA, CDR2 FQGNSA, per germline. This specimen belongs to a study of PD-1 blockade in classical Hodgkin lymphoma. The assay was immunoSEQ multiplex PCR, and TCRdb's table has in-frame clones only and misses some. Among about 21,000 clones listed, approximately 80% were seen once. Overall study results and limits: Newly diagnosed patients had diversity similar to the baseline diversity of complete responders. Causes of the repertoire differences remain undefined, possibly disease activity or prior therapy.

Time point given: cycle 4 day 1 (C4D1), after 5 to 7 weeks of nivolumab. Relapses following autologous stem cell transplantation were seen in all patients, with brentuximab vedotin exposure varying. Each best response was a complete response, a partial response or progressive disease. The clonotype originates from a human donor with classical Hodgkin lymphoma. Sequenced material: peripheral blood mononuclear cells (PBMCs), taken before the fourth cycle of nivolumab. This chain uses TRBV7-2 with TRBJ2-7; 16 nucleotides agree with TRBD2. For the CDR3, the DNA is TGTGCCAGCAGCTTCCTTGGGACTAGCGGGAGGGCCGGGGAGCAGTACTTC. This encodes CASSFLGTSGRAGEQYF.